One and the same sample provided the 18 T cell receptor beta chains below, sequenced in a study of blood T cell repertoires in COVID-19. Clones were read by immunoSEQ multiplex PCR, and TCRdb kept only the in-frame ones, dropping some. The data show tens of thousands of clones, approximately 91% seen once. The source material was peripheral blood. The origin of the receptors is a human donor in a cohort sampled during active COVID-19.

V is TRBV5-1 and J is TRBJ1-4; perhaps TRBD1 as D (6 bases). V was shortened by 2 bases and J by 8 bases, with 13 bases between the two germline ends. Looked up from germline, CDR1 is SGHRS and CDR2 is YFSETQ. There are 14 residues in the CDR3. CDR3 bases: TGCGCCAGCAGCTTATTAGGGGGAGTGGAAAAACTGTTTTTT. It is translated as CASSLLGGVEKLFF.

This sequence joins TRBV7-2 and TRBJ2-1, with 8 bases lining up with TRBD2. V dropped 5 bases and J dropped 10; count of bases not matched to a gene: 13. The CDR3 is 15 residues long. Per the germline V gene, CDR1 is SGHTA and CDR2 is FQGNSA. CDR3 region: CASSPRSGTRGEQFF. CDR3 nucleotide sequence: TGTGCCAGCAGCCCCCGTAGCGGGACGAGGGGAGAGCAGTTCTTC.

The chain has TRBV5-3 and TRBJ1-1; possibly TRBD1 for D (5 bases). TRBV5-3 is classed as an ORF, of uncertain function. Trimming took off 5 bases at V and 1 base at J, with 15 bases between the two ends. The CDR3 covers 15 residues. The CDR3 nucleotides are TGTGCCAGAAGAAACTGGGGCTGGGGGAACACTGAAGCTTTCTTT. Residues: CARRNWGWGNTEAFF.

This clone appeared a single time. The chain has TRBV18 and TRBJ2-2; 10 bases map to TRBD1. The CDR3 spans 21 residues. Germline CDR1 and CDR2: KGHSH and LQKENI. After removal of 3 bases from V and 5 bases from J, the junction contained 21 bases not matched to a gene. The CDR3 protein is CASSPGLITVPGQGLTGELFF. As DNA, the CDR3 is TGTGCCAGCTCACCGGGGCTCATCACGGTACCGGGACAGGGGTTGACCGGGGAGCTGTTTTTT.

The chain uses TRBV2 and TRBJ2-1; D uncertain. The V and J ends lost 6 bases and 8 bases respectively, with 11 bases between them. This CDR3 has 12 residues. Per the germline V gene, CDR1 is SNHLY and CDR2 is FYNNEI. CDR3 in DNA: TGTGCCAGCAGCGTTGTGGAGTATGAGCAGTTCTTC. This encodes CASSVVEYEQFF.

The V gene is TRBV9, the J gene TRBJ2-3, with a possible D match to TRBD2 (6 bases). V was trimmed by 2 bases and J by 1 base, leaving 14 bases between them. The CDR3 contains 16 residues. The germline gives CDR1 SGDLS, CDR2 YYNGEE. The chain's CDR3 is CASSVGTPLRTDTQYF. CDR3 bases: TGTGCCAGCAGCGTTGGGACTCCCCTTCGCACAGATACGCAGTATTTT.

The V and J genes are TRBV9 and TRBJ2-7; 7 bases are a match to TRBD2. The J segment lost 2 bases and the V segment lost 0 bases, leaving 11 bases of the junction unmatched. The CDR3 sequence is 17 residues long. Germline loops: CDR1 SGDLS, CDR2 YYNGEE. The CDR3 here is CASSVAGWGEGPYEQYF. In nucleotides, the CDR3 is TGTGCCAGCAGCGTAGCTGGTTGGGGGGAGGGACCCTACGAGCAGTACTTC.

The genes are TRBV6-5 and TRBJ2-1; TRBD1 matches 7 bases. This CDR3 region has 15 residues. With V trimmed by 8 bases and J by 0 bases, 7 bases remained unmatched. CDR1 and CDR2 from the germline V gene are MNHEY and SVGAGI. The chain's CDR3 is CASVRGGYSYNEQFF. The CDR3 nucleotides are TGTGCCAGCGTGCGAGGGGGCTACTCCTACAATGAGCAGTTCTTC.

The CDR3 loop is CASSARTGGGYEQYF. The CDR3 DNA reads TGTGCCAGTAGCGCCCGGACAGGGGGCGGCTACGAGCAGTACTTC. The chain recombines TRBV19 with TRBJ2-7; TRBD1 matches at 11 bases. The length of the CDR3 is 15 residues. After removal of 6 bases from V and 3 bases from J, the junction contained 7 bases not matched to a gene. Germline V gene lookup returns CDR1 LNHDA and CDR2 SQIVND (reference sequence).

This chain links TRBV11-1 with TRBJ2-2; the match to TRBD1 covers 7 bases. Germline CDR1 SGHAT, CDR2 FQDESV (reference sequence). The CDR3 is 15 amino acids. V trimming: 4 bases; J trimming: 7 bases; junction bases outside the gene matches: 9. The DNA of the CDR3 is TGTGCCAGCAGCTCAAACGGACAGGTACACGGGGAGCTGTTTTTT. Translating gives CASSSNGQVHGELFF. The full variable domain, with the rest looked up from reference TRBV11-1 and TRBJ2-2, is EAEVAQSPRYKITEKSQAVAFWCDPISGHATLYWYRQILGQGPELLVQFQDESVVDDSQLPKDRFSAERLKGVDSTLKIQPAELGDSAMYLCASSSNGQVHGELFFGEGSRLTVL.

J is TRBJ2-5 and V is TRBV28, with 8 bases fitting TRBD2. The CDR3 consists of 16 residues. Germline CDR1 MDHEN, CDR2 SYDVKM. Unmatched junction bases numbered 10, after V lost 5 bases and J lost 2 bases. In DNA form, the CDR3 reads TGTGCCAGCAGTCCCTTGACTAGCGCCATACAAGAGACCCAGTACTTC. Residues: CASSPLTSAIQETQYF.

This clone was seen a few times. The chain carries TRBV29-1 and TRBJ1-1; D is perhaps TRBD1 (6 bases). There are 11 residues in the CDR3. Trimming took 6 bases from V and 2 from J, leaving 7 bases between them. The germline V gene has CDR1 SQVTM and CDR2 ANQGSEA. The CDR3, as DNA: TGCAGCGTGGGACATAACACTGAAGCTTTCTTT. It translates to CSVGHNTEAFF.

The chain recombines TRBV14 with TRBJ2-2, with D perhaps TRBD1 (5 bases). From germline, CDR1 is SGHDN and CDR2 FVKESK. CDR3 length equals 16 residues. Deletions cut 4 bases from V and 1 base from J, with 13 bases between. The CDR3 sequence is CASSLQSTGNTGELFF. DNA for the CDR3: TGTGCCAGCAGCCTCCAAAGCACAGGGAACACCGGGGAGCTGTTTTTT.

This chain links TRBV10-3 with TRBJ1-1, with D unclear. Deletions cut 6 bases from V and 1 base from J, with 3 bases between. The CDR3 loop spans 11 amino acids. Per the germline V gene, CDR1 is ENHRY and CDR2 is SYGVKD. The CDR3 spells CAIRQNTEAFF. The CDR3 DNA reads TGTGCCATCAGACAGAACACTGAAGCTTTCTTT.

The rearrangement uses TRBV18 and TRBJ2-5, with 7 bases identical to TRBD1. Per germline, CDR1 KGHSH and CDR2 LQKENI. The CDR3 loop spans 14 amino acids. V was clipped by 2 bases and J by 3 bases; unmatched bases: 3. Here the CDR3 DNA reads TGTGCCAGCTCACCAGAGACAGGGAAAGAGACCCAGTACTTC. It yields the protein CASSPETGKETQYF. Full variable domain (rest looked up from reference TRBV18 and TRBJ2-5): NAGVMQNPRHLVRRRGQEARLRCSPMKGHSHVYWYRQLPEEGLKFMVYLQKENIIDESGMPKERFSAEFPKEGPSILRIQQVVRGDSAAYFCASSPETGKETQYFGPGTRLLVL.

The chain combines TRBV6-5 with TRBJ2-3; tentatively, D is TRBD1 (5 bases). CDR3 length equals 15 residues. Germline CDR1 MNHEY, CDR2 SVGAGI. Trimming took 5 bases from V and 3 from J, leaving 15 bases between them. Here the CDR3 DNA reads TGTGCCAGCAGTACAACAGGAAGGGGTACAGATACGCAGTATTTT. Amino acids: CASSTTGRGTDTQYF.

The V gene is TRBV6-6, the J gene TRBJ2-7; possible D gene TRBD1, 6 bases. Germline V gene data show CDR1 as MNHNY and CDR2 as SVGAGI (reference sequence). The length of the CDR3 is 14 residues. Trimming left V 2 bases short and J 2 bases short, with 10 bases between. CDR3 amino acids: CASSYHPGAYEQYF. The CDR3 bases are TGTGCCAGCAGTTACCACCCAGGGGCCTACGAGCAGTACTTC.

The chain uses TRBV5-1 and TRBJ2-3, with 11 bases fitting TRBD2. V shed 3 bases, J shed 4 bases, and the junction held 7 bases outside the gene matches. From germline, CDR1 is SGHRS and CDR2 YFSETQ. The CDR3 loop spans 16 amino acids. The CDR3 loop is CASSSTLAGGADTQYF. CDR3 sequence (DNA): TGCGCCAGCAGCTCGACGTTAGCGGGAGGGGCAGATACGCAGTATTTT.